Listed below are T cell receptor beta chains from one sample, sequenced in a study of cytomegalovirus exposure and HLA in healthy donors. This table comes from immunoSEQ multiplex PCR, and its TCRdb copy is limited to in-frame clones, with some not included. The profile shows some 110,000 clones, about 64% of them singletons. Sequencing input: PBMCs. All receptors come from a female donor in good health and CMV-seronegative. Each CDR3 is given with its conserved first and last residue. The order of the fields is V gene, CDR3 length, D gene, J gene, clone size, CDR3 DNA, CDR3 protein. A D gene is named only where the DNA matches it firmly. Some rows mark clone size as missing; the rest say once, few, many or name a class of expanded clone.

V gene: TRBV7-9
CDR3 length: 13
D gene: .
J gene: TRBJ1-1
clone size: .
CDR3 DNA: TGTGCCAGCGACCGTTCGGGGGGCACTGAAGCTTTCTTT
CDR3 protein: CASDRSGGTEAFF

V gene: TRBV29-1
CDR3 length: 12
D gene: TRBD1
J gene: TRBJ2-7
clone size: few
CDR3 DNA: TGCAGCGTAGGACAGGGACAATACGAGCAGTACTTC
CDR3 protein: CSVGQGQYEQYF

V gene: TRBV4-1
CDR3 length: 14
D gene: TRBD2
J gene: TRBJ2-1
clone size: .
CDR3 DNA: TGCGCCAGCAGCCAGGGGGGGACCTCGGATGAGCAGTTCTTC
CDR3 protein: CASSQGGTSDEQFF

V gene: TRBV9
CDR3 length: 13
D gene: .
J gene: TRBJ1-1
clone size: .
CDR3 DNA: TGTGCCAGCAGCGCAACGGGGGACACTGAAGCTTTCTTT
CDR3 protein: CASSATGDTEAFF

V gene: TRBV27
CDR3 length: 15
D gene: .
J gene: TRBJ1-2
clone size: .
CDR3 DNA: TGTGCCAGCAGCCTAGCCGGGACCGCGGGGAATGGCTACACCTTC
CDR3 protein: CASSLAGTAGNGYTF

V gene: TRBV29-1
CDR3 length: 14
D gene: TRBD2
J gene: TRBJ2-7
clone size: .
CDR3 DNA: TGCAGCGTTGCCCGTAGCGGGAACAAATACGAGCAGTACTTC
CDR3 protein: CSVARSGNKYEQYF

V gene: TRBV7-8
CDR3 length: 14
D gene: .
J gene: TRBJ1-1
clone size: .
CDR3 DNA: TGTGCCAGCAGCCCACACAGGGTGCCCACTGAAGCTTTCTTT
CDR3 protein: CASSPHRVPTEAFF

V gene: TRBV13
CDR3 length: 13
D gene: .
J gene: TRBJ1-4
clone size: .
CDR3 DNA: TGTGCCAGCAGCTCCAGGGTTGGGGAAAAACTGTTTTTT
CDR3 protein: CASSSRVGEKLFF

V gene: TRBV9
CDR3 length: 17
D gene: TRBD2
J gene: TRBJ2-5
clone size: few
CDR3 DNA: TGTGCCAGCAGCCCCCGACTAGCCCCCGGTGTGTCGGAGACCCAGTACTTC
CDR3 protein: CASSPRLAPGVSETQYF

V gene: TRBV6-6
CDR3 length: 16
D gene: .
J gene: TRBJ2-3
clone size: .
CDR3 DNA: TGTGCCAGCAATCATCGGCCCGGGACTGCCACAGATACGCAGTATTTT
CDR3 protein: CASNHRPGTATDTQYF